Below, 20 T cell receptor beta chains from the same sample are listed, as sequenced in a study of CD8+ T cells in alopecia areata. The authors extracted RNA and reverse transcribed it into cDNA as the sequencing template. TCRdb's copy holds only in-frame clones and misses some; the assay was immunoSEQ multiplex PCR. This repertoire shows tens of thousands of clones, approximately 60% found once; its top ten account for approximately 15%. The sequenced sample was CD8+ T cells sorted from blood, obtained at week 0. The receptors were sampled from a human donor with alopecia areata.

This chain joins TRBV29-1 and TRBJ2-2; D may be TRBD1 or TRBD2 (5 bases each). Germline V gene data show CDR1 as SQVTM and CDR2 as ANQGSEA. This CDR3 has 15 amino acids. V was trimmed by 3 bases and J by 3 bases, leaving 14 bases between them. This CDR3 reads CSVESGDGDTGELFF. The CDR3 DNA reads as TGCAGCGTTGAGAGTGGGGACGGCGACACCGGGGAGCTGTTTTTT.

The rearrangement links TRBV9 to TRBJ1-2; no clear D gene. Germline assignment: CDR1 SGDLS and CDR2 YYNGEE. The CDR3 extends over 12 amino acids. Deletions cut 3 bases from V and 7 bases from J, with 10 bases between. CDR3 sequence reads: CASSGESPGYTF. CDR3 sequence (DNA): TGTGCCAGCAGCGGGGAGAGCCCTGGCTACACCTTC.

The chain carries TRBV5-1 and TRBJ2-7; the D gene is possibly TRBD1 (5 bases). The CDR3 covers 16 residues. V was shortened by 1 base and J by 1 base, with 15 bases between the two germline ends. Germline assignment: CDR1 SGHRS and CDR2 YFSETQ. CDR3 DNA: TGCGCCAGCAGCTTGACGGGCAGGGTAAAGTCCTACGAGCAGTACTTC. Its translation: CASSLTGRVKSYEQYF.

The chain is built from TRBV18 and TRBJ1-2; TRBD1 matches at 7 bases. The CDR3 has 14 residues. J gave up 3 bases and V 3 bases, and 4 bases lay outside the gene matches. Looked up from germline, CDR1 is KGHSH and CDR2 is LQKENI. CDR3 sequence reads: CASSPSTGDYGYTF. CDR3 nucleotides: TGTGCCAGCTCACCGTCCACAGGGGACTATGGCTACACCTTC.

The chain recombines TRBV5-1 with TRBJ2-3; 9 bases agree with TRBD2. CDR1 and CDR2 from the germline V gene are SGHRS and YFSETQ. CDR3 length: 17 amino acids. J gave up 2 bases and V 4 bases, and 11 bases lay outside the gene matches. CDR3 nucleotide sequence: TGCGCCAGCAGCCCCCGGGCGACTAGCGGTTCCACAGATACGCAGTATTTT. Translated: CASSPRATSGSTDTQYF.

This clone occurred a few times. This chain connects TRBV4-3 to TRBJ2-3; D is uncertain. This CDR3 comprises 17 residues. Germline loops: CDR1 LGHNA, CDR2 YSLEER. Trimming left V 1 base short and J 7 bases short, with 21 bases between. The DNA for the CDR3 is TGCGCCAGCAGCCAAGTCTACCTGGGCGCTAGAATTAATACGCAGTATTTT. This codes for CASSQVYLGARINTQYF.

CDR3 protein: CASSLEGSSYNEQFF. The CDR3 DNA is TGTGCCAGCAGCTTAGAAGGGAGCTCCTACAATGAGCAGTTCTTC. The chain couples TRBV7-9 to TRBJ2-1; D is perhaps TRBD2 (5 bases). The V end was cut by 1 base, the J end by 0 bases, with 7 bases between. The CDR3 runs to 15 residues. Germline-derived CDR1 and CDR2 are SEHNR and FQNEAQ (reference sequence).

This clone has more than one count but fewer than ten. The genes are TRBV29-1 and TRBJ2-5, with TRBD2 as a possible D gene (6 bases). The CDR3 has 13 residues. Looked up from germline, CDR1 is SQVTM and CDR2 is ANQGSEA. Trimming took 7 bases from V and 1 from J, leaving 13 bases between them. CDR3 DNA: TGCAGCGCCAGTTGGGACTTCCAAGAGACCCAGTACTTC. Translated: CSASWDFQETQYF.

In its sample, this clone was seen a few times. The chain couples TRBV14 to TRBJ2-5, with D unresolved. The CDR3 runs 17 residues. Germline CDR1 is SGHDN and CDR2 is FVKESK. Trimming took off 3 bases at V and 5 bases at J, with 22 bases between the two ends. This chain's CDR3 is CASSHTPNSPDGETQYF. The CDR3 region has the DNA TGTGCCAGCAGCCATACACCAAACAGCCCTGACGGGGAGACCCAGTACTTC. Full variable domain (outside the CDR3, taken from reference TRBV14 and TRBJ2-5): EAGVTQFPSHSVIEKGQTVTLRCDPISGHDNLYWYRRVMGKEIKFLLHFVKESKQDESGMPNNRFLAERTGGTYSTLKVQPAELEDSGVYFCASSHTPNSPDGETQYFGPGTRLLVL.

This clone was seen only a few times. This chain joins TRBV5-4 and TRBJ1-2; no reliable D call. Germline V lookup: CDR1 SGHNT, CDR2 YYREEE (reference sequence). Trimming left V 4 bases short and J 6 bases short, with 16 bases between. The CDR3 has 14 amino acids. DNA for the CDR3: TGTGCCAGCAGCACCCAACCCGGTTTCGATGGCTACACCTTC. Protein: CASSTQPGFDGYTF. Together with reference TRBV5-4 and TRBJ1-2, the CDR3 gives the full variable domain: ETGVTQSPTHLIKTRGQQVTLRCSSQSGHNTVSWYQQALGQGPQFIFQYYREEENGRGNFPPRFSGLQFPNYSSELNVNALELDDSALYLCASSTQPGFDGYTFGSGTRLTVV.

This chain's CDR3 is CASSTLPGQSYEQYF. The CDR3 bases are TGTGCCAGCAGTACCCTACCGGGACAGTCCTACGAGCAGTACTTC. V and J are TRBV28 and TRBJ2-7, with TRBD1 identical over 7 bases. This CDR3 comprises 15 residues. Trimming at V came to 5 bases and at J to 1 base, leaving 8 bases not matched to a gene. In germline, CDR1 is MDHEN, CDR2 SYDVKM. Full variable domain (outside the CDR3, taken from reference TRBV28 and TRBJ2-7): DVKVTQSSRYLVKRTGEKVFLECVQDMDHENMFWYRQDPGLGLRLIYFSYDVKMKEKGDIPEGYSVSREKKERFSLILESASTNQTSMYLCASSTLPGQSYEQYFGPGTRLTVT.

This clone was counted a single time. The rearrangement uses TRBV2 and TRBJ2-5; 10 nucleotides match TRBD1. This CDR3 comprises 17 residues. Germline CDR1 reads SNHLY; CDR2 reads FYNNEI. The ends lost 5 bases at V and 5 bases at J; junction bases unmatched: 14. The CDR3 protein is CASSRHTGTGVRETQYF. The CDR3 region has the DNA TGTGCCAGCAGTAGACACACCGGGACAGGGGTTCGGGAGACCCAGTACTTC.

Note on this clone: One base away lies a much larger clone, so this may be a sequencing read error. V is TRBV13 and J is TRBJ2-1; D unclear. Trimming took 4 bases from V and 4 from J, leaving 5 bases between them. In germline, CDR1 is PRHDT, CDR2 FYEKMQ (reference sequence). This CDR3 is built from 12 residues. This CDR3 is CASSSRYNEQFF. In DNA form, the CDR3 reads TGTGCCAGCAGCTCCCGGTACAATGAGCAGTTCTTC.

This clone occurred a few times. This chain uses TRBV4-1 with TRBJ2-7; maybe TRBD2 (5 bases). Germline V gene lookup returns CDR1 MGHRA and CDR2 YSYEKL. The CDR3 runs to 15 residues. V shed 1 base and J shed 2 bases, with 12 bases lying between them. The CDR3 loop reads CASSQGWGEAYEQYF. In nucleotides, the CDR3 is TGCGCCAGCAGCCAAGGGTGGGGAGAGGCCTACGAGCAGTACTTC.

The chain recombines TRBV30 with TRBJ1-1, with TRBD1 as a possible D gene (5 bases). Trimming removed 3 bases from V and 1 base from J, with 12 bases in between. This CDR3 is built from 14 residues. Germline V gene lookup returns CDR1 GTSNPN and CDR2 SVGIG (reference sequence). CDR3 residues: CAWRSGQGNTEAFF. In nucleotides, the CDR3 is TGTGCCTGGAGGAGTGGACAAGGGAACACTGAAGCTTTCTTT.

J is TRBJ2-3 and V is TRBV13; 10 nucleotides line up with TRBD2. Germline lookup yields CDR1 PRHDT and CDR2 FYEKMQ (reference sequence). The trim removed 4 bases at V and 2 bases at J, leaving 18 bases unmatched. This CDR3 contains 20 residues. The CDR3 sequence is CASSSDLTGGSGRPTDTQYF. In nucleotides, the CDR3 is TGTGCCAGCAGCTCAGATCTGACGGGTGGTAGCGGGAGGCCCACAGATACGCAGTATTTT.

CDR3 in amino acids: CASSELGGYEAFF. CDR3 bases: TGTGCCAGCAGTGAATTAGGTGGATATGAAGCTTTCTTT. This sequence joins TRBV25-1 and TRBJ1-1; the D is unclear. The CDR3 is 13 amino acids. Germline-derived CDR1 and CDR2 are MGHDK and SYGVNS. V was trimmed by 1 base and J by 7 bases, leaving 10 bases between them.

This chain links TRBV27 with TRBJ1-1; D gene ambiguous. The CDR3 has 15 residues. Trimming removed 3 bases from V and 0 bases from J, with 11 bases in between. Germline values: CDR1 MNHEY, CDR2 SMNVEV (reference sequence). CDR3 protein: CASSLAGDMNTEAFF. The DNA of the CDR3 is TGTGCCAGCAGTTTGGCAGGAGACATGAACACTGAAGCTTTCTTT.

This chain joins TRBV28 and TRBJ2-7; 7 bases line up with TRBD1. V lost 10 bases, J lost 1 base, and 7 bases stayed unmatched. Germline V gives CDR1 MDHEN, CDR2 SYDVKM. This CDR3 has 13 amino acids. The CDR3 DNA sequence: TGTGCCACCGGGGACAGCTCTTCCTACGAGCAGTACTTC. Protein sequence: CATGDSSSYEQYF.

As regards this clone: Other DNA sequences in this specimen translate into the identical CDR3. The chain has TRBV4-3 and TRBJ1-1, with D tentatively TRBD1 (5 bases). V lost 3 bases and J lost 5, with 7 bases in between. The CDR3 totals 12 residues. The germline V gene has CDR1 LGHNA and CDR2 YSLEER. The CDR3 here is CASSHWGTEAFF. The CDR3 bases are TGCGCCAGCAGCCACTGGGGGACTGAAGCTTTCTTT.